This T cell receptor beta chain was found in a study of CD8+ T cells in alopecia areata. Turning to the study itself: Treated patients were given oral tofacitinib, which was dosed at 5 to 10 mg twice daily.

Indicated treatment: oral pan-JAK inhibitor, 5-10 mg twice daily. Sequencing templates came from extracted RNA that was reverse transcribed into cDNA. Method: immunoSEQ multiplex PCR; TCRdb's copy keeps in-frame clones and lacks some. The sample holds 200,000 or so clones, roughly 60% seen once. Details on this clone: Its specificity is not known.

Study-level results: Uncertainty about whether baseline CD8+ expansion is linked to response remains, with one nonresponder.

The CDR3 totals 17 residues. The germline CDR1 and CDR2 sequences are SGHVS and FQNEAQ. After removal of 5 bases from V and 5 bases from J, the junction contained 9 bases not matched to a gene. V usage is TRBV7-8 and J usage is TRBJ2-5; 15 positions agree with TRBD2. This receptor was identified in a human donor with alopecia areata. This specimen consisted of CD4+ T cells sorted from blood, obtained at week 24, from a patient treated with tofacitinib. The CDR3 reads CASSQHGTSGRFETQYF. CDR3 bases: TGTGCCAGCAGCCAGCACGGGACTAGCGGGAGGTTTGAGACCCAGTACTTC.